The 27 T cell receptor beta chains listed next were all sequenced from one sample in a study of PD-1 blockade in classical Hodgkin lymphoma. Method: immunoSEQ multiplex PCR; TCRdb's copy keeps in-frame clones and lacks some. Here the sample spans 50,000 or so clones, approximately 70% being singletons. All the patients suffered relapse after autologous stem cell transplantation, and brentuximab vedotin exposure differed. The sequencing used peripheral blood mononuclear cells (PBMCs), collected before the second cycle of nivolumab. Receptors were obtained from a human donor with classical Hodgkin lymphoma.

The chain combines TRBV6-6 with TRBJ2-7; D may be TRBD2 (6 bases). There are 14 residues in the CDR3. Trimming removed 2 bases from V and 4 bases from J, with 12 bases in between. CDR1 is MNHNY, CDR2 SVGAGI, per germline (reference sequence). CDR3 coding DNA: TGTGCCAGCAGTTACGGGGCCGGAGGGTACGAGCAGTACTTC. This encodes CASSYGAGGYEQYF.

This chain uses TRBV4-1 with TRBJ2-7; no firm D call. Germline V gives CDR1 MGHRA, CDR2 YSYEKL. This CDR3 region has 13 residues. Trimming took off 0 bases at V and 4 bases at J, with 7 bases between the two ends. The CDR3 region is CASSQEGIYEQYF. The DNA of the CDR3 is TGCGCCAGCAGCCAAGAAGGTATATACGAGCAGTACTTC.

This chain links TRBV10-3 with TRBJ2-7, with 8 bases identical to TRBD1. Germline CDR1 reads ENHRY; CDR2 reads SYGVKD. There are 11 residues in the CDR3. V dropped 10 bases and J dropped 6; count of bases not matched to a gene: 5. CDR3 coding DNA: TGTGCCACGAGGGACAGGAGCGAGCAGTACTTC. Amino acid sequence: CATRDRSEQYF.

The V and J genes are TRBV7-2 and TRBJ1-6, with 7 nucleotides matching TRBD1. CDR3 length: 16 amino acids. CDR1 and CDR2 from the germline V gene are SGHTA and FQGNSA. V was pared by 5 bases and J by 8 bases, with 12 bases of the junction left unmatched. The CDR3 nucleotides read TGTGCCAGCAGCAGAAAACAGGGGATCTTGGATTCACCCCTCCACTTT. This gives the protein CASSRKQGILDSPLHF. The full variable domain, rest sourced from reference TRBV7-2 and TRBJ1-6, is GAGVSQSPSNKVTEKGKDVELRCDPISGHTALYWYRQSLGQGLEFLIYFQGNSAPDKSGLPSDRFSAERTGGSVSTLTIQRTQQEDSAVYLCASSRKQGILDSPLHFGNGTRLTVT.

In this sample, this clone turned up many times. The rearrangement joins TRBV27 to TRBJ2-7; the D gene is possibly TRBD1 (6 bases). Germline V gene data show CDR1 as MNHEY and CDR2 as SMNVEV (reference sequence). This CDR3 comprises 14 residues. V lost 5 bases to trimming and J lost 7 bases, with 18 bases between them. CDR3 amino acids: CASSLSQGTREQYF. The CDR3 DNA reads TGTGCCAGCAGTCTGTCACAGGGTACAAGAGAGCAGTACTTC.

The chain has TRBV14 and TRBJ2-2, with 9 bases fitting TRBD1. Germline assignment: CDR1 SGHDN and CDR2 FVKESK. V trimming: 3 bases; J trimming: 13 bases; junction bases outside the gene matches: 12. The CDR3 consists of 15 residues. DNA for the CDR3: TGTGCCAGCAGCCAGAATCCACCGGGACAGGGTGTGCTGTTTTTT. This gives the protein CASSQNPPGQGVLFF.

This clone was detected only once. This chain connects TRBV6-5 to TRBJ2-1; 8 nucleotides match TRBD2. Germline V gives CDR1 MNHEY, CDR2 SVGAGI. The CDR3 runs 13 residues. Trimming at V came to 2 bases and at J to 10 bases, leaving 4 bases not matched to a gene. This chain's CDR3 is CASSYLLAGEQFF. The DNA for the CDR3 is TGTGCCAGCAGTTACCTCTTAGCGGGGGAGCAGTTCTTC.

The CDR3 sequence: CATSKDPAGQYQFF. The CDR3, as DNA: TGTGCCACCAGCAAAGATCCGGCGGGACAGTATCAGTTCTTC. The V call is TRBV15, the J call TRBJ2-1; tentatively, D is TRBD1 (7 bases). From germline, CDR1 is LNHNV and CDR2 YYDKDF (reference sequence). The ends were cut back, 4 bases at V and 13 bases at J, with 20 bases in the middle. The CDR3 is 14 amino acids.

This clone was counted once. The chain combines TRBV19 with TRBJ1-1; D call uncertain. The CDR3 covers 13 residues. Germline CDR1 and CDR2: LNHDA and SQIVND (reference sequence). V was clipped by 11 bases and J by 0 bases, with 13 bases between them. CDR3 region: CAVYTRMNTEAFF. In DNA form, the CDR3 reads TGTGCCGTTTACACCCGCATGAACACTGAAGCTTTCTTT.

V usage is TRBV28 and J usage is TRBJ1-4; D call uncertain. The ends were cut back, 2 bases at V and 7 bases at J, with 14 bases in the middle. There are 15 residues in the CDR3. CDR1 is MDHEN and CDR2 is SYDVKM in the germline V gene. This CDR3 is CASSLGRTVPEKLFF. Written as DNA, the CDR3 is TGTGCCAGCAGTTTAGGCCGGACGGTTCCTGAAAAACTGTTTTTT.

In nucleotides, the CDR3 is TGTGCCAGCAGTGAAAGGACAGGGGCTAGCACAGATACGCAGTATTTT. This gives the protein CASSERTGASTDTQYF. The chain is built from TRBV25-1 and TRBJ2-3, with 9 bases that match TRBD1. Trimming removed 2 bases from V and 0 bases from J; junction bases left unmatched: 3. The CDR3 loop spans 16 amino acids. CDR1 and CDR2 (germline): MGHDK, SYGVNS.

This clone has only a few counts. V and J are TRBV30 and TRBJ1-1, with unresolved D. This CDR3 comprises 10 residues. Trimming removed 5 bases at V and 3 bases at J, with 4 bases between. Germline CDR1 reads GTSNPN; CDR2 reads SVGIG (reference sequence). Written as DNA, the CDR3 is TGTGCCTGGGTTGACACTGAAGCTTTCTTT. Translated: CAWVDTEAFF.

The chain carries TRBV13 and TRBJ1-3; D remains ambiguous. Germline-derived CDR1 and CDR2 are PRHDT and FYEKMQ (reference sequence). This CDR3 has 12 residues. In DNA form, the CDR3 reads TGTGGCTGCGCGGTATACGGAAACACCATATATTTT. It encodes CGCAVYGNTIYF.

The chain links TRBV27 to TRBJ1-2, with 9 bases identical to TRBD1. In germline, CDR1 is MNHEY, CDR2 SMNVEV (reference sequence). The CDR3 is made up of 14 amino acids. V lost 4 bases, J lost 8 bases, and 8 bases stayed unmatched. CDR3 residues: CASSYTGGRSGYTF. In nucleotides, the CDR3 is TGTGCCAGCAGTTATACAGGGGGCAGGAGCGGCTACACCTTC.

The chain recombines TRBV6-5 with TRBJ2-7; TRBD2 matches 7 bases. The CDR3 consists of 16 residues. The germline gives CDR1 MNHEY, CDR2 SVGAGI. V lost 0 bases, J lost 5 bases, and 10 bases stayed unmatched. CDR3 in amino acids: CASSYSGLAAGHEQYF. The CDR3 DNA is TGTGCCAGCAGTTACTCGGGCCTAGCGGCAGGCCACGAGCAGTACTTC.

The chain recombines TRBV9 with TRBJ1-1, with no clear D. Germline CDR1 is SGDLS and CDR2 is YYNGEE. The CDR3 loop spans 13 amino acids. Trimming shortened V by 0 bases and J by 4 bases, and 7 bases separated the two germline ends. The CDR3 is CASSVELGTEAFF. The CDR3 nucleotides read TGTGCCAGCAGCGTAGAGTTAGGCACTGAAGCTTTCTTT.

V and J are TRBV7-3 and TRBJ2-3; maybe TRBD2 (6 bases). Germline CDR1 and CDR2: SGHTA and FQGTGA. The CDR3 is made up of 16 amino acids. V lost 2 bases, J lost 1 base, and 13 bases lay in between. The CDR3 DNA is TGTGCCAGCAGCTTATGGTGGCGGGGTCGCACAGATACGCAGTATTTT. Its translation: CASSLWWRGRTDTQYF.

This clone showed up just a few times. The genes are TRBV28 and TRBJ2-7; D is unclear. V lost 3 bases to trimming and J lost 6 bases, with 6 bases between them. This CDR3 is 11 amino acids long. Germline assignment: CDR1 MDHEN and CDR2 SYDVKM. CDR3 sequence (DNA): TGTGCCAGCAGTTTCGTCTCCGAGCAGTACTTC. Protein product: CASSFVSEQYF.

V is TRBV5-1 and J is TRBJ2-3, with no clear D. V was trimmed by 2 bases and J by 0 bases, leaving 13 bases between them. Per germline, CDR1 SGHRS and CDR2 YFSETQ. This CDR3 spans 16 amino acids. The chain's CDR3 is CASSFRPPGSTDTQYF. The CDR3 DNA sequence: TGCGCCAGCAGCTTTAGGCCCCCTGGAAGCACAGATACGCAGTATTTT.

The V call is TRBV6-1, the J call TRBJ2-3; D gene ambiguous. The germline V gene has CDR1 MNHNS and CDR2 SASEGT. CDR3 length equals 14 residues. V lost 7 bases and J 5 bases, leaving 16 bases between the germline ends. The CDR3 DNA reads as TGTGCCAGCAAACCCCGGCCCAGAGGAGATACGCAGTATTTT. This gives the protein CASKPRPRGDTQYF.

The genes are TRBV28 and TRBJ1-5; D gene uncertain. Trimming removed 5 bases at V and 10 bases at J, with 9 bases between. CDR1 is MDHEN, CDR2 SYDVKM, per germline. The CDR3 is 11 amino acids. The CDR3: CASSTLHPQHF. Here the CDR3 DNA reads TGTGCCAGCAGTACCCTTCATCCCCAGCATTTT.

In its sample, this clone was seen a few times. The chain recombines TRBV6-6 with TRBJ2-7; tentative D call: TRBD2 (6 bases). The germline V gene encodes CDR1 MNHNY and CDR2 SVGAGI (reference sequence). The CDR3 length is 14 residues. Trimming shortened V by 7 bases and J by 0 bases, and 13 bases separated the two germline ends. CDR3 loop: CASTPGVPSYEQYF. As DNA, the CDR3 is TGTGCCAGCACCCCGGGGGTTCCCTCCTACGAGCAGTACTTC.

This clone was picked up one time. The V and J genes are TRBV29-1 and TRBJ2-6; D unresolved. The germline V and J ends were trimmed by 3 bases and 1 base, with 7 bases remaining between them. This CDR3 spans 14 amino acids. The germline CDR1 and CDR2 sequences are SQVTM and ANQGSEA. CDR3: CSVDLGSGANVLTF. The CDR3 DNA reads as TGCAGCGTTGATTTGGGTTCTGGGGCCAACGTCCTGACTTTC.

The gene calls are TRBV7-6 and TRBJ2-7, with 7 bases lining up with TRBD2. Losses at the gene ends were 5 bases for V and 2 bases for J; bases not matched to a gene: 12. CDR1 is SGHVS and CDR2 is FNYEAQ in the germline V gene. CDR3 length: 16 residues. CDR3 protein: CASSRRRLADAYEQYF. In nucleotides, the CDR3 is TGTGCCAGCAGCCGTCGGCGGCTAGCGGATGCCTACGAGCAGTACTTC.

The rearrangement uses TRBV19 and TRBJ2-7, with D unresolved. CDR3 length: 16 amino acids. V lost 2 bases, J lost 0 bases, and 14 bases lay in between. Germline CDR1 is LNHDA and CDR2 is SQIVND (reference sequence). CDR3 in DNA: TGTGCCAGTAGTATAATCGGCACCCTAAGCTCCTACGAGCAGTACTTC. Amino acids: CASSIIGTLSSYEQYF.

The chain carries TRBV28 and TRBJ2-7; D unclear. The germline V and J ends were trimmed by 5 bases and 9 bases, with 11 bases remaining between them. The CDR3 totals 11 residues. Per germline, CDR1 MDHEN and CDR2 SYDVKM. Written as DNA, the CDR3 is TGTGCCAGCAGTCCCCAGGTCCTGCAGTACTTC. Its translation is CASSPQVLQYF.

The chain combines TRBV28 with TRBJ2-7; D gene ambiguous. The V gene lost 8 bases and the J gene lost 2 bases, with 13 bases spanning the gap. Germline V gene sequence: CDR1 MDHEN, CDR2 SYDVKM. The CDR3 extends over 13 amino acids. The CDR3 region is CASCLVTAYEQYF. The CDR3 nucleotides are TGTGCCAGCTGTCTCGTGACCGCCTACGAGCAGTACTTC.